This is a list of T cell receptor beta chains from one sample in a study of cytomegalovirus exposure and HLA in healthy donors. Method: immunoSEQ multiplex PCR; TCRdb's copy keeps in-frame clones and lacks some. The data contain roughly 84,000 clones, 70% to 80% of them seen just once; the ten biggest clones take up 10% to 15%. The sequenced sample was PBMCs. The receptors were gathered from a human donor in good health. Each CDR3 is given with its conserved first and last residue. Fields, in order: V gene, clone size, J gene, D gene, CDR3 protein, CDR3 DNA. A D gene is named only where the DNA matches it firmly. Where a row states a size, it is once, few, many or the class of an expanded clone; other rows omit it.

>TRBV10-2|few|TRBJ1-6|TRBD1
CASSPGQGPSPLHF
TGCGCCAGCAGCCCGGGACAGGGTCCTTCACCCCTCCACTTT
>TRBV30|few|TRBJ1-1|NA
CAWTMSSGTEAFF
TGTGCCTGGACGATGAGTAGTGGCACTGAAGCTTTCTTT
>TRBV7-9|NA|TRBJ1-1|NA
CASSLPGQHTEAFF
TGTGCCAGCAGCTTACCGGGACAACACACTGAAGCTTTCTTT
>TRBV4-1|NA|TRBJ2-1|NA
CASSQGQASSYNEQFF
TGCGCCAGCAGCCAAGGACAGGCAAGCTCCTACAATGAGCAGTTCTTC
>TRBV9|NA|TRBJ2-2|NA
CASNQGPSGELFF
TGTGCCAGCAATCAGGGCCCTAGCGGGGAGCTGTTTTTT
>TRBV2|NA|TRBJ1-4|TRBD1
CARGGQGGTNEKLFF
TGTGCCAGGGGTGGACAGGGAGGAACTAATGAAAAACTGTTTTTT
>TRBV6-1|NA|TRBJ2-1|TRBD1
CASRQTGGDEQFF
TGTGCCAGCAGACAGACAGGGGGGGATGAGCAGTTCTTC
>TRBV6-5|NA|TRBJ2-1|TRBD2
CASSYVAGEWNEQFF
TGTGCCAGCAGTTACGTAGCGGGGGAATGGAATGAGCAGTTCTTC
>TRBV5-6|NA|TRBJ2-5|NA
CASSLADREDQETQYF
TGTGCCAGCAGCTTGGCGGACAGAGAGGACCAAGAGACCCAGTACTTC
>TRBV9|NA|TRBJ2-2|TRBD2
CASRPGLAGYTGELFF
TGTGCCAGCAGACCCGGACTAGCGGGGTACACCGGGGAGCTGTTTTTT
>TRBV2|once|TRBJ2-5|NA
CASSAVEETQYF
TGTGCCAGCAGTGCGGTAGAAGAGACCCAGTACTTC
>TRBV23-1|once|TRBJ2-1|TRBD1
CASSQSETGISYNEQFF
TGCGCCAGCAGTCAATCAGAGACAGGGATCTCCTACAATGAGCAGTTCTTC
>TRBV7-9|NA|TRBJ1-2|NA
CASSLVPYYGYPF
TGTGCCAGCAGCTTAGTACCGTACTATGGCTACCCCTTC
>TRBV7-2|NA|TRBJ2-2|NA
CASSLGWLQGRTGELFF
TGTGCCAGCAGCTTAGGTTGGCTTCAGGGTAGGACCGGGGAGCTGTTTTTT
>TRBV7-2|NA|TRBJ1-2|NA
CASSLARSYGYTF
TGTGCCAGCAGCTTAGCACGGTCATATGGCTACACCTTC
>TRBV9|few|TRBJ1-1|TRBD1
CASSVRGTVNTEAFF
TGTGCCAGCAGCGTAAGGGGGACAGTGAACACTGAAGCTTTCTTT
>TRBV18|once|TRBJ1-2|NA
CASSPPGMGGGYGYTF
TGTGCCAGCTCACCACCGGGAATGGGAGGAGGGTATGGCTACACCTTC
>TRBV21-1|NA|TRBJ2-1|NA
CASVCVLGLAGGSYNEQFF
TGTGCCAGCGTTTGTGTTCTAGGACTAGCGGGGGGATCCTACAATGAGCAGTTCTTC
>TRBV5-8|NA|TRBJ2-2|TRBD2
CASSSSGGYTGELFF
TGTGCCAGCAGCAGTAGCGGGGGATACACCGGGGAGCTGTTTTTT
>TRBV25-1|NA|TRBJ2-7|TRBD1
CASSGGQGQGSYEQYF
TGTGCCAGCAGTGGGGGACAGGGTCAAGGCTCCTACGAGCAGTACTTC
>TRBV4-3|NA|TRBJ2-5|TRBD2
CASAGGYQETQYF
TGCGCCAGCGCCGGGGGGTACCAAGAGACCCAGTACTTC
>TRBV18|NA|TRBJ1-6|TRBD1
CASSPTGARESPLHF
TGTGCCAGCTCACCGACAGGGGCGAGGGAATCACCCCTCCACTTT
>TRBV7-8|NA|TRBJ2-7|TRBD2
CASSLGAGGINEQYF
TGTGCCAGCAGCTTAGGGGCGGGGGGCATAAACGAGCAGTACTTC
>TRBV4-1|NA|TRBJ1-2|NA
CASSQNTQAGYGYTF
TGCGCCAGCAGCCAGAACACCCAGGCGGGCTATGGCTACACCTTC
>TRBV21-1|NA|TRBJ2-3|NA
CASSKLGVTGRDTDTQYF
TGTGCCAGCAGCAAATTGGGGGTAACTGGGCGGGACACAGATACGCAGTATTTT
>TRBV6-1|NA|TRBJ1-5|NA
CASCSQGSNQPQHF
TGTGCCAGCTGCAGTCAGGGCTCGAATCAGCCCCAGCATTTT
>TRBV2|NA|TRBJ2-5|TRBD2
CASRPASGQETQYF
TGTGCCAGCAGACCAGCTAGCGGGCAAGAGACCCAGTACTTC
>TRBV4-3|many|TRBJ2-7|NA
CASSQVVTGPYEQYF
TGCGCCAGCAGCCAAGTTGTGACAGGACCCTACGAGCAGTACTTC
>TRBV29-1|NA|TRBJ2-7|NA
CSVEVSTGGEQYF
TGCAGCGTTGAAGTCTCTACGGGTGGCGAGCAGTACTTC
>TRBV29-1|NA|TRBJ1-2|TRBD1
CSVPTDRGWNGYPF
TGCAGCGTCCCCACGGACAGGGGTTGGAATGGCTACCCCTTC
>TRBV5-1|NA|TRBJ2-1|TRBD2
CASSLGASGGANEQFF
TGCGCCAGCAGCTTGGGGGCTAGCGGGGGGGCCAATGAGCAGTTCTTC
>TRBV6-5|NA|TRBJ1-1|NA
CASSYSGVQGEAFF
TGTGCCAGCAGTTACTCGGGGGTACAGGGTGAAGCTTTCTTT
>TRBV4-2|NA|TRBJ2-1|NA
CASSHEFLIGGHYNEQFF
TGTGCCAGCAGCCATGAGTTCTTGATTGGCGGGCACTACAATGAGCAGTTCTTC
>TRBV6-5|NA|TRBJ2-2|NA
CASSYYGALTGELFF
TGTGCCAGCAGTTACTATGGGGCGCTCACCGGGGAGCTGTTTTTT
>TRBV6-5|once|TRBJ1-2|NA
CASSLGQRYGYTF
TGTGCCAGCAGCTTAGGACAACGCTATGGCTACACCTTC
>TRBV6-5|NA|TRBJ1-1|NA
CASSYVRANTEAFF
TGTGCCAGCAGTTACGTCAGGGCGAATACTGAAGCTTTCTTT
>TRBV6-5|NA|TRBJ1-2|TRBD1
CASSSPGTADYGYTF
TGTGCCAGCAGTTCGCCTGGGACAGCCGATTATGGCTACACCTTC
>TRBV19|NA|TRBJ2-2|NA
CASSIYPGELFF
TGTGCCAGTAGTATTTATCCCGGGGAGCTGTTTTTT
>TRBV7-9|NA|TRBJ2-3|TRBD1
CASSLGTGTDTQYF
TGTGCCAGCAGCTTAGGGACAGGTACTGATACGCAGTATTTT
>TRBV5-1|once|TRBJ1-1|TRBD1
CASSLGQGLPAFF
TGCGCCAGCAGCTTGGGACAGGGGTTGCCAGCTTTCTTT
>TRBV6-1|NA|TRBJ2-7|NA
CASPGYEQYF
TGTGCCAGCCCCGGCTACGAGCAGTACTTC
>TRBV5-1|NA|TRBJ2-1|NA
CASSEYGKNEQFF
TGCGCCAGCAGCGAGTACGGTAAGAATGAGCAGTTCTTC
>TRBV9|once|TRBJ2-3|TRBD2
CASSVEVAGGTDTQYF
TGTGCCAGCAGCGTAGAGGTAGCGGGGGGCACAGATACGCAGTATTTT
>TRBV6-6|NA|TRBJ2-7|TRBD1
CASRDRGFVDEQYF
TGTGCCAGCAGGGACAGGGGATTCGTCGACGAGCAGTACTTC
>TRBV5-8|NA|TRBJ2-5|NA
CASSLGGQETQYF
TGTGCCAGCAGCTTGGGAGGGCAAGAGACCCAGTACTTC